The text below deals with one TCR beta chain. The CDR3 has 15 amino acids. Germline CDR1 LNHNV, CDR2 YYDKDF (reference sequence). Trimming shortened V by 0 bases and J by 3 bases, and 12 bases separated the two germline ends. TCRdb used MiXCR to reprocess the RT-PCR reads, holding one entry per CDR3 protein. The profile shows fewer than 800,000 distinct CDR3 sequences, approximately 15% of them singletons. The source of this sequence is a female donor in good health, serving as a healthy control. Material for sequencing was memory CD4+ T cells from blood. The chain is built from TRBV15 and TRBJ2-7, with D uncertain. CDR3 protein: CATSRDNYKNYEQYF. In nucleotides, the CDR3 is TGTGCCACCAGCAGAGATAATTACAAGAACTACGAGCAGTACTTC.